The 2 T cell receptor beta chains in this list originate from one sample, sequenced in a study of cytomegalovirus exposure and HLA in healthy donors. Researchers ran the PCR with 60 Vbeta and 13 Jbeta primers. Clones were sequenced by immunoSEQ multiplex PCR, and TCRdb holds only the in-frame ones, with some missing. The table shows fewer than 55,000 clones, with 72% occurring only once. Sequencing was performed on PBMCs. The receptor source for this set is a woman aged 45-65 years in good health and CMV-seropositive.

The count of this clone is one. Here the CDR3 DNA reads TGTGCCTGGATCCCCACGGGGCTAGCGGGAGGGGGGGAGACCCAGTACTTC. Protein product: CAWIPTGLAGGGETQYF. The chain is built from TRBV30 and TRBJ2-5, with 12 bases lining up with TRBD2. V gave up 4 bases and J gave up 5 bases; unmatched junction bases: 14. The CDR3 is 17 amino acids. Germline CDR1 and CDR2: GTSNPN and SVGIG (reference sequence).

The chain uses TRBV6-5 and TRBJ2-1, with 7 bases aligning to TRBD1. The CDR3 extends over 15 amino acids. V was pared by 4 bases and J by 6 bases, with 9 bases of the junction left unmatched. Per the germline V gene, CDR1 is MNHEY and CDR2 is SVGAGI. CDR3 sequence reads: CASSSGQVGGNEQFF. DNA of the CDR3: TGTGCCAGCAGTTCCGGACAGGTGGGCGGCAATGAGCAGTTCTTC.